This T cell receptor (beta chain) was obtained from a study of blood T cells in healthy people across ages. This CDR3 comprises 14 residues. Germline loops: CDR1 MNHEY, CDR2 SMNVEV (reference sequence). Trimming took off 5 bases at V and 13 bases at J, with 23 bases between the two ends. Primed by a sample-barcoded 5' primer and a J-beta primer mix, a second PCR proceeded for roughly 6 to 12 cycles. From the 5' RACE reads, TCRdb called clonotypes with MiXCR, one entry per CDR3 protein. This table has some 860,000 distinct CDR3 sequences, more than 50% appearing once. The clonotype was recovered from a middle-aged man in good health. Sequenced sample: blood. The chain uses TRBV27 and TRBJ2-5; possibly TRBD2 for D (7 bases). In DNA, the CDR3 is TGTGCCAGCAGTCTAGGAGGGGGGGAGCGTCGGGTGTACTTC. Amino acid sequence: CASSLGGGERRVYF.